A selection of T cell receptor beta chains follows, all from one sample in a study of cytomegalovirus exposure and HLA in healthy donors. Method: immunoSEQ multiplex PCR; TCRdb's copy keeps in-frame clones and lacks some. The data show approximately 150,000 clones, 60% to 85% seen once. What was sequenced was PBMCs. These receptors were collected from a man younger than 40 in good health and CMV-seropositive. Each CDR3 is given without its conserved first and last residue. A D gene is named only where the DNA matches it firmly. Size values are once, few and many counts, or a class for expanded clones, and some rows have none.

V gene: TRBV7-9; J gene: TRBJ2-3; clone size: .; D gene: .; CDR3 protein: ASSYDTTDTQY
V gene: TRBV19; J gene: TRBJ2-7; clone size: .; D gene: .; CDR3 protein: ASSTPSLSYEQY
V gene: TRBV10-1; J gene: TRBJ2-1; clone size: .; D gene: TRBD2; CDR3 protein: ASSSAGVRLDEQF
V gene: TRBV6-5; J gene: TRBJ2-7; clone size: .; D gene: TRBD1; CDR3 protein: ASSWVRGSSYEQY
V gene: TRBV9; J gene: TRBJ1-2; clone size: .; D gene: .; CDR3 protein: ASSPKRGWNGYT
V gene: TRBV9; J gene: TRBJ2-5; clone size: .; D gene: TRBD2; CDR3 protein: ASSETSGSGEVTQY
V gene: TRBV5-1; J gene: TRBJ2-2; clone size: .; D gene: TRBD2; CDR3 protein: ASSPGLAGVTGELF
V gene: TRBV29-1; J gene: TRBJ2-1; clone size: .; D gene: TRBD2; CDR3 protein: SVSGGAVNEQF
V gene: TRBV5-1; J gene: TRBJ1-6; clone size: once; D gene: .; CDR3 protein: ASSLGTRGLSPLH
V gene: TRBV27; J gene: TRBJ2-2; clone size: .; D gene: TRBD2; CDR3 protein: ASSPLGLADGELF
V gene: TRBV5-1; J gene: TRBJ2-3; clone size: .; D gene: TRBD1; CDR3 protein: ASRVRGHPTDTQY
V gene: TRBV28; J gene: TRBJ2-3; clone size: .; D gene: .; CDR3 protein: ASSGGGTYTDTQY
V gene: TRBV28; J gene: TRBJ2-7; clone size: once; D gene: .; CDR3 protein: ASSPTSIQAYEQY
V gene: TRBV6-1; J gene: TRBJ2-1; clone size: few; D gene: TRBD2; CDR3 protein: ASSEWSPSRGGPSEQF
V gene: TRBV19; J gene: TRBJ2-5; clone size: few; D gene: TRBD2; CDR3 protein: ASSKRGGAETQY
V gene: TRBV30; J gene: TRBJ2-1; clone size: .; D gene: .; CDR3 protein: AWSVRSSYNEQF
V gene: TRBV28; J gene: TRBJ1-2; clone size: few; D gene: .; CDR3 protein: ASSLGGSNYGYT
V gene: TRBV29-1; J gene: TRBJ2-3; clone size: few; D gene: .; CDR3 protein: SVEQWPSTDTQY
V gene: TRBV13; J gene: TRBJ2-1; clone size: .; D gene: TRBD2; CDR3 protein: ASSNGGSSYNEQF
V gene: TRBV19; J gene: TRBJ1-1; clone size: .; D gene: .; CDR3 protein: ASSIMGRRTEAF
V gene: TRBV9; J gene: TRBJ1-1; clone size: .; D gene: .; CDR3 protein: ASSVASGTEAF
V gene: TRBV7-9; J gene: TRBJ2-1; clone size: .; D gene: .; CDR3 protein: ASSLRQGYNEQF
V gene: TRBV4-1; J gene: TRBJ1-3; clone size: once; D gene: .; CDR3 protein: ASSQVSGGNTIY
V gene: TRBV19; J gene: TRBJ2-3; clone size: .; D gene: .; CDR3 protein: ASSTQGTDTQY
V gene: TRBV7-9; J gene: TRBJ2-3; clone size: .; D gene: .; CDR3 protein: ASSLELAQY
V gene: TRBV2; J gene: TRBJ2-3; clone size: .; D gene: .; CDR3 protein: ASKNLAQLTDTQY
V gene: TRBV15; J gene: TRBJ1-3; clone size: few; D gene: .; CDR3 protein: ATSTGHGFGTIY
V gene: TRBV4-1; J gene: TRBJ2-7; clone size: .; D gene: .; CDR3 protein: ASSQDGAYEQY
V gene: TRBV28; J gene: TRBJ1-6; clone size: .; D gene: TRBD1; CDR3 protein: ASSSDRARDSPLH
V gene: TRBV30; J gene: TRBJ1-1; clone size: .; D gene: TRBD1; CDR3 protein: AWSGPWGQKAF
V gene: TRBV6-1; J gene: TRBJ2-7; clone size: .; D gene: .; CDR3 protein: ASSENGGWGFYEQY
V gene: TRBV25-1; J gene: TRBJ2-7; clone size: .; D gene: TRBD1; CDR3 protein: ASSGTGQGVGEQY
V gene: TRBV19; J gene: TRBJ2-7; clone size: .; D gene: TRBD1; CDR3 protein: ASSPGQIYEQY
V gene: TRBV4-1; J gene: TRBJ1-1; clone size: .; D gene: TRBD1; CDR3 protein: ASSPQGTGGRTEAF
V gene: TRBV4-1; J gene: TRBJ1-6; clone size: .; D gene: TRBD1; CDR3 protein: ASSRGQATDSPLH
V gene: TRBV9; J gene: TRBJ2-7; clone size: .; D gene: TRBD1; CDR3 protein: ASSVGGQGVYEQY
V gene: TRBV5-1; J gene: TRBJ2-7; clone size: .; D gene: .; CDR3 protein: ASSTTGFHEQY
V gene: TRBV6-6; J gene: TRBJ1-5; clone size: many; D gene: .; CDR3 protein: ASSYSPDQPQH
V gene: TRBV29-1; J gene: TRBJ1-6; clone size: .; D gene: .; CDR3 protein: SVWGEGSPLH
V gene: TRBV6-5; J gene: TRBJ2-7; clone size: .; D gene: .; CDR3 protein: ARPRCGWEQY
V gene: TRBV7-9; J gene: TRBJ2-5; clone size: .; D gene: TRBD2; CDR3 protein: ASSSTSGGETQY
V gene: TRBV28; J gene: TRBJ2-5; clone size: .; D gene: .; CDR3 protein: ASRPRTGNLETQY
V gene: TRBV2; J gene: TRBJ2-3; clone size: .; D gene: TRBD2; CDR3 protein: ASRGTSGGLSTDTQY
V gene: TRBV7-2; J gene: TRBJ2-2; clone size: .; D gene: .; CDR3 protein: ASSRRGEGELF
V gene: TRBV25-1; J gene: TRBJ2-7; clone size: .; D gene: .; CDR3 protein: ASSGTVSYEQY
V gene: TRBV29-1; J gene: TRBJ2-3; clone size: once; D gene: TRBD2; CDR3 protein: SVDSGGTDTQY
V gene: TRBV27; J gene: TRBJ2-7; clone size: .; D gene: .; CDR3 protein: ASRLRGGGEQY